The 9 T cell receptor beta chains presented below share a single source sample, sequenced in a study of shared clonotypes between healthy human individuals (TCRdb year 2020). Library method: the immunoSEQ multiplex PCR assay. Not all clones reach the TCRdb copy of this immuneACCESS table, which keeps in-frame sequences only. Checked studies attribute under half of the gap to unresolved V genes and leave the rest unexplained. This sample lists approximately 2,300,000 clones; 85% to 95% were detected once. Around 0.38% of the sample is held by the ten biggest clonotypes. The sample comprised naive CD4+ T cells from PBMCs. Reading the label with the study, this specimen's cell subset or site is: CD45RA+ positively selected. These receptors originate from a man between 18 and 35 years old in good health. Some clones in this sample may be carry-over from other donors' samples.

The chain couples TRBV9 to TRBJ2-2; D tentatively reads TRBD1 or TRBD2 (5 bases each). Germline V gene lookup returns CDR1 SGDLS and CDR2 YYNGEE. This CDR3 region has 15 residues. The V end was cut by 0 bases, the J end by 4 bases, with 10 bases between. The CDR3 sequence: CASSVGRDRTGELFF. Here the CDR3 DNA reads TGTGCCAGCAGCGTAGGAAGGGACCGCACCGGGGAGCTGTTTTTT.

In DNA, the CDR3 is TGCGCCAGCAGCTTCAGGCAGTTCAACTATGGCTACACCTTC. Protein sequence: CASSFRQFNYGYTF. V gene TRBV5-1 combines with J gene TRBJ1-2; D unclear. Trimming shortened V by 2 bases and J by 2 bases, and 10 bases separated the two germline ends. The CDR3 covers 14 residues. Germline V CDR1 and CDR2: SGHRS, YFSETQ.

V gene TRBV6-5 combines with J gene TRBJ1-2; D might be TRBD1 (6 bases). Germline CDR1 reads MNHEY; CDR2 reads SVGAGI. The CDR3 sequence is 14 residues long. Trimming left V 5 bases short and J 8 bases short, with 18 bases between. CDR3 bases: TGTGCCAGCAGTCTGGCCCTGGGGGGCCCAGGCTACACCTTC. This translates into CASSLALGGPGYTF.

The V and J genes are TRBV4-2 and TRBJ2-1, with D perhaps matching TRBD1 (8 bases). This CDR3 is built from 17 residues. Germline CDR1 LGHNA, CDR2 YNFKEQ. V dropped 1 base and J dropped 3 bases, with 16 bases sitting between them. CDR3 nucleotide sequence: TGTGCCAGCAGCCAAGTTGGGGGGGGACAGGACTACAATGAGCAGTTCTTC. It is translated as CASSQVGGGQDYNEQFF.

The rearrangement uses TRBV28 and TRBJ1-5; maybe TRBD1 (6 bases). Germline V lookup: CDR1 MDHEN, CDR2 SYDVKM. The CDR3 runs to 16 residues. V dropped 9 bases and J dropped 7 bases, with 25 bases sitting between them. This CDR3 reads CASRGSGPPRGQPQHF. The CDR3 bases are TGTGCCAGTAGGGGGTCTGGACCCCCGCGGGGGCAGCCCCAGCATTTT. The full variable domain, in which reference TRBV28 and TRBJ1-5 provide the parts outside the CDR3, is DVKVTQSSRYLVKRTGEKVFLECVQDMDHENMFWYRQDPGLGLRLIYFSYDVKMKEKGDIPEGYSVSREKKERFSLILESASTNQTSMYLCASRGSGPPRGQPQHFGDGTRLSIL.

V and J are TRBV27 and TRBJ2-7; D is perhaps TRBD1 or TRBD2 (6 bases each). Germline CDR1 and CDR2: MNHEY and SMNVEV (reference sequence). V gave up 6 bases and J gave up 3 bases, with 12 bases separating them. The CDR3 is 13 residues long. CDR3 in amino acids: CASSPGAHYEQYF. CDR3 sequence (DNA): TGTGCCAGCAGCCCGGGGGCCCACTACGAGCAGTACTTC.

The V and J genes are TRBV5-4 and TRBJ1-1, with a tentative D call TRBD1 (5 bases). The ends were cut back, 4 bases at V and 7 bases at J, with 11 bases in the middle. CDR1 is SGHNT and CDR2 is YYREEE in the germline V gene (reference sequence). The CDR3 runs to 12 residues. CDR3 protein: CASSRWDGEAFF. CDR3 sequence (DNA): TGTGCCAGCAGCCGATGGGACGGTGAAGCTTTCTTT.

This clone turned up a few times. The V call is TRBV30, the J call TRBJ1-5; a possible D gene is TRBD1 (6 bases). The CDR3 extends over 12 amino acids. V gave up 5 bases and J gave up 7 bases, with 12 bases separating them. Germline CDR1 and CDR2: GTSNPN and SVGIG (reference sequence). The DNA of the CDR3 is TGTGCCTGGGAACGTCAGGGGCAGCCCCAGCATTTT. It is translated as CAWERQGQPQHF.

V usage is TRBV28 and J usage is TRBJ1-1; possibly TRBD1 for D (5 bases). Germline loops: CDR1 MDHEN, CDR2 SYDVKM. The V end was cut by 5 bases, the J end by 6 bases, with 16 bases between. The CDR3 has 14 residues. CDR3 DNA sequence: TGTGCCAGCAGTCTCCGGGGGGGGTACGCTGAAGCTTTCTTT. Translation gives CASSLRGGYAEAFF.